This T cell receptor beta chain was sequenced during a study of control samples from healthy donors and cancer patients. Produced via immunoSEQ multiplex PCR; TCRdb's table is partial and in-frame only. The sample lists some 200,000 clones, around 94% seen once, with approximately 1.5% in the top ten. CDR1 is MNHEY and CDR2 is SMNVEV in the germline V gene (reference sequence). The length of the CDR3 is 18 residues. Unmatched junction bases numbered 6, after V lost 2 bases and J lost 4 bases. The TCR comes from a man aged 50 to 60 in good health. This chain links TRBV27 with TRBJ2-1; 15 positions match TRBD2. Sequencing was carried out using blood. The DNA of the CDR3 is TGTGCCAGCAGTTTAGGACTAGCGGGGGGGCCAAGATACAATGAGCAGTTCTTC. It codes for CASSLGLAGGPRYNEQFF.